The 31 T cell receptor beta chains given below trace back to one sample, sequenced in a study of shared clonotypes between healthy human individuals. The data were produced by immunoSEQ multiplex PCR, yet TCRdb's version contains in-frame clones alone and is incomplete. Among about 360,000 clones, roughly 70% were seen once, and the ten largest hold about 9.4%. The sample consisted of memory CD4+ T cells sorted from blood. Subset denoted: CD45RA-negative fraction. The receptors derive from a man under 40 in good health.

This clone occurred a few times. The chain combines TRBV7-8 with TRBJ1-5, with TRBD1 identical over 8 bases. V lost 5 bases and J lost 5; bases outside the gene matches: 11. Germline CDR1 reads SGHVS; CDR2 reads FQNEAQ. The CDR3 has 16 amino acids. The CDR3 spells CASSIDGQGGDQPQHF. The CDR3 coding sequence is TGTGCCAGCAGCATTGACGGACAGGGAGGGGATCAGCCCCAGCATTTT.

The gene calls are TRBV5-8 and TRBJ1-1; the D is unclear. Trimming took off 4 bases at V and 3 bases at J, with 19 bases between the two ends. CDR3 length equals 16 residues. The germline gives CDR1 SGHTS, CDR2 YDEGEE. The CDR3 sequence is CASSLNLLGFYTEAFF. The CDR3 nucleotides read TGTGCCAGCAGCCTTAATTTACTTGGATTTTACACTGAAGCTTTCTTT.

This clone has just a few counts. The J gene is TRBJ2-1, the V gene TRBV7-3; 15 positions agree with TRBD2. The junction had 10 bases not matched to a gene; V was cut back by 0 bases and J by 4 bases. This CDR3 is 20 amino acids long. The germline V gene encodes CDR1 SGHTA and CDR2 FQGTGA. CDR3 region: CASSLTIGLAGGPRYNEQFF. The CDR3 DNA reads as TGTGCCAGCAGCTTAACTATAGGACTAGCGGGAGGGCCAAGGTACAATGAGCAGTTCTTC.

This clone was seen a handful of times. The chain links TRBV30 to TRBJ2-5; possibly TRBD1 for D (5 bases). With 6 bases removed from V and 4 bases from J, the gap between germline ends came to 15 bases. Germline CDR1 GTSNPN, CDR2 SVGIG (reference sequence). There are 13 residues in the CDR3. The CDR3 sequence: CACQQVTRETQYF. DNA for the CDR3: TGTGCCTGCCAACAGGTAACCCGAGAGACCCAGTACTTC.

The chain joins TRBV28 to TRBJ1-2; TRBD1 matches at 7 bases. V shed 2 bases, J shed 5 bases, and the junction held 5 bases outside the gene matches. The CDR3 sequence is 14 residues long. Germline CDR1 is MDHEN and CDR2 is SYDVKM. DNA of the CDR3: TGTGCCAGCAGTTTAGAGGGGGCGAGGTATGGCTACACCTTC. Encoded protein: CASSLEGARYGYTF.

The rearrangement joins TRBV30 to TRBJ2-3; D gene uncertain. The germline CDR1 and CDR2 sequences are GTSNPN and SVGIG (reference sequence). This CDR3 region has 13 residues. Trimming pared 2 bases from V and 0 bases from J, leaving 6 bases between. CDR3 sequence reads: CAWSQQSTDTQYF. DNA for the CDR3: TGTGCCTGGAGTCAGCAAAGCACAGATACGCAGTATTTT.

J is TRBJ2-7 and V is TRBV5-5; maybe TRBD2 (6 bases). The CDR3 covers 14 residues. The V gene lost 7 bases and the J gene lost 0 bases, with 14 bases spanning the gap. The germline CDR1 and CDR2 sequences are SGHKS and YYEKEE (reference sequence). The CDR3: CASEERAYSYEQYF. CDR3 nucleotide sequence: TGTGCCAGCGAAGAGCGGGCTTACTCCTACGAGCAGTACTTC.

As DNA, the CDR3 is TGTGCCATCAGTGAACGGGGAGATGAGCAGTACTTC. It codes for CAISERGDEQYF. This rearrangement joins TRBV10-3 to TRBJ2-7; D is perhaps TRBD2 (5 bases). There are 12 residues in the CDR3. V dropped 3 bases and J dropped 7 bases, with 10 bases sitting between them. From germline, CDR1 is ENHRY and CDR2 SYGVKD.

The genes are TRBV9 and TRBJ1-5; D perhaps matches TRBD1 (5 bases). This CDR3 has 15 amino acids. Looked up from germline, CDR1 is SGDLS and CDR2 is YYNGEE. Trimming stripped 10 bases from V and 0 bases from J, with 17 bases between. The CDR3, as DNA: TGTGCCCACTCTGGGGGGGTCTATAGCAATCAGCCCCAGCATTTT. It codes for CAHSGGVYSNQPQHF.

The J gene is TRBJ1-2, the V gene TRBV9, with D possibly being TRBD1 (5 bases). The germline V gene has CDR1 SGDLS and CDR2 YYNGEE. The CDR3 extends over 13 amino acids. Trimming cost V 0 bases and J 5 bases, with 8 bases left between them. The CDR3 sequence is CASSVEDIYGYTF. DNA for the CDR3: TGTGCCAGCAGCGTAGAGGACATTTATGGCTACACCTTC.

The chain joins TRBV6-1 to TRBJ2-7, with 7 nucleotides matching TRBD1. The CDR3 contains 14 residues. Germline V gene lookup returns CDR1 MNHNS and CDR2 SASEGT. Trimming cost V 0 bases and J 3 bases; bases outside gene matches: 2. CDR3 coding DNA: TGTGCCAGCAGTGAAGCGGGGACAGTCTACGAGCAGTACTTC. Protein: CASSEAGTVYEQYF.

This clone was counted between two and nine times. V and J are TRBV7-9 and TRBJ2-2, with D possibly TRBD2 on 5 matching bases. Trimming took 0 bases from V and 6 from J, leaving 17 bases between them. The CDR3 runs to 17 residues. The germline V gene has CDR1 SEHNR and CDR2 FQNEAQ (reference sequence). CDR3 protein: CASSLAVDWESAGELFF. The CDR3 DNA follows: TGTGCCAGCAGCTTAGCGGTCGACTGGGAGAGCGCCGGGGAGCTGTTTTTT. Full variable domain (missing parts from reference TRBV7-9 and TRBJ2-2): DTGVSQNPRHKITKRGQNVTFRCDPISEHNRLYWYRQTLGQGPEFLTYFQNEAQLEKSRLLSDRFSAERPKGSFSTLEIQRTEQGDSAMYLCASSLAVDWESAGELFFGEGSRLTVL.

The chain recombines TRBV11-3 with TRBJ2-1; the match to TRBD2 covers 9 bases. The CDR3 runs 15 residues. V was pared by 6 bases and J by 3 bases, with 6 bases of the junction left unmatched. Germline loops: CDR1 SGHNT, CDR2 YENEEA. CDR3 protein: CASSESGRYYNEQFF. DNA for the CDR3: TGTGCCAGCAGTGAAAGCGGGAGGTACTACAATGAGCAGTTCTTC.

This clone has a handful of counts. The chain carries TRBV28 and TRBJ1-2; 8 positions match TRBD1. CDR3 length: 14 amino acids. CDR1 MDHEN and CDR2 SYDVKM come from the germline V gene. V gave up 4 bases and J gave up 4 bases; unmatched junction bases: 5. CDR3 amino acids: CASSSSGGSYGYTF. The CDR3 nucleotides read TGTGCCAGCAGTTCGTCAGGGGGCTCCTATGGCTACACCTTC.

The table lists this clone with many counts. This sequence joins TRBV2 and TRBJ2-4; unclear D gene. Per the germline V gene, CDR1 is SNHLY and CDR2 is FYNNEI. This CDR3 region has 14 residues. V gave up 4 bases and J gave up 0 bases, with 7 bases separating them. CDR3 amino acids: CASSVGKAKNIQYF. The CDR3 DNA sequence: TGTGCCAGCAGTGTTGGAAAAGCCAAAAACATTCAGTACTTC.

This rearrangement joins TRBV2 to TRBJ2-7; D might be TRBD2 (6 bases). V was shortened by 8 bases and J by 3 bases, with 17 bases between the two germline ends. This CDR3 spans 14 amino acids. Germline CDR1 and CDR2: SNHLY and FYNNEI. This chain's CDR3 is CASSTGAPNYEQYF. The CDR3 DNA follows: TGTGCCAGCTCAACGGGAGCCCCGAACTACGAGCAGTACTTC. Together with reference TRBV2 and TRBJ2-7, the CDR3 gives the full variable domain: EPEVTQTPSHQVTQMGQEVILRCVPISNHLYFYWYRQILGQKVEFLVSFYNNEISEKSEIFDDQFSVERPDGSNFTLKIRSTKLEDSAMYFCASSTGAPNYEQYFGPGTRLTVT.

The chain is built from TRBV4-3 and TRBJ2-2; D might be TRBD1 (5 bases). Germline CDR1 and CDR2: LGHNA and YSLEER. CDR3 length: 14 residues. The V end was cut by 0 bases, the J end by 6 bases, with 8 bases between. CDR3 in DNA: TGCGCCAGCAGCCAAGATATAGGGGCCGGGGAGCTGTTTTTT. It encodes CASSQDIGAGELFF.

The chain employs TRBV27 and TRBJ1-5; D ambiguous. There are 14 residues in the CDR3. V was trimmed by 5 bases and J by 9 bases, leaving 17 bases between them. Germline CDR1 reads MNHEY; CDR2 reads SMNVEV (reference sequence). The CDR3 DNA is TGTGCCAGCAGTCGGTTAGGCGGAGGGAGGCCCCAGCATTTT. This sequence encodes CASSRLGGGRPQHF.

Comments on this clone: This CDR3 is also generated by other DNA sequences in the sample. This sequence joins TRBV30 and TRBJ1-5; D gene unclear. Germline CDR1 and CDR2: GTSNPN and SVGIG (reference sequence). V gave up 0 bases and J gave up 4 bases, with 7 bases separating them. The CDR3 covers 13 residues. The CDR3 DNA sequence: TGTGCCTGGAGTGTGGGCTGGAATCAGCCCCAGCATTTT. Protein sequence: CAWSVGWNQPQHF. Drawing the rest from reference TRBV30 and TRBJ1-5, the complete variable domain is SQTIHQWPATLVQPVGSPLSLECTVEGTSNPNLYWYRQAAGRGLQLLFYSVGIGQISSEVPQNLSASRPQDRQFILSSKKLLLSDSGFYLCAWSVGWNQPQHFGDGTRLSIL.

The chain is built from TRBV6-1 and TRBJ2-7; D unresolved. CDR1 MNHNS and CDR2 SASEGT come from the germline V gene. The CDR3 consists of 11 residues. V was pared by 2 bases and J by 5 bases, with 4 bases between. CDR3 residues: CASSEWDEQYF. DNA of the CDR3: TGTGCCAGCAGTGAATGGGACGAGCAGTACTTC.

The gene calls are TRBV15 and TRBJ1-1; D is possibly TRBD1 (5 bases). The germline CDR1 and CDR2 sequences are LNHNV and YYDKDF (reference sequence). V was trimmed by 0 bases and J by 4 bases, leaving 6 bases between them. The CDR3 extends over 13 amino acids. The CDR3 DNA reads TGTGCCACCAGCAGAGACGGGGGCACTGAAGCTTTCTTT. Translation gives CATSRDGGTEAFF. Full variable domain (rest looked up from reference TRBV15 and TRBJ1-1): DAMVIQNPRYQVTQFGKPVTLSCSQTLNHNVMYWYQQKSSQAPKLLFHYYDKDFNNEADTPDNFQSRRPNTSFCFLDIRSPGLGDTAMYLCATSRDGGTEAFFGQGTRLTVV.

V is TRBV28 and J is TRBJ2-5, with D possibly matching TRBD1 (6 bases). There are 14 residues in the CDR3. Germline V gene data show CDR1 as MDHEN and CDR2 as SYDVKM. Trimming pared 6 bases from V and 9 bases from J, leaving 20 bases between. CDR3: CASSPSDSKRAQYF. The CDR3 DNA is TGTGCCAGCAGCCCTTCGGACAGCAAGAGGGCCCAGTACTTC.

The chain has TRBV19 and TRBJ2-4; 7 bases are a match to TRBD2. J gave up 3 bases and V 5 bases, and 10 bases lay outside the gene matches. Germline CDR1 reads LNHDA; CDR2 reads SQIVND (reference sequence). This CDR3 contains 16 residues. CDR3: CASSLSGTGVKNIQYF. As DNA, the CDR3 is TGTGCCAGTAGTCTGAGCGGGACTGGGGTCAAAAACATTCAGTACTTC. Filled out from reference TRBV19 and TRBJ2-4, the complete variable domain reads DGGITQSPKYLFRKEGQNVTLSCEQNLNHDAMYWYRQDPGQGLRLIYYSQIVNDFQKGDIAEGYSVSREKKESFPLTVTSAQKNPTAFYLCASSLSGTGVKNIQYFGAGTRLSVL.

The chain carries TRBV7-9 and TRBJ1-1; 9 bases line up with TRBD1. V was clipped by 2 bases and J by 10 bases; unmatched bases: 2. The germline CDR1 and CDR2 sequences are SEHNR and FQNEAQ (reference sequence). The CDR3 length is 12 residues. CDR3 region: CASSLRDRAAFF. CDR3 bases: TGTGCCAGCAGCTTAAGGGACAGGGCAGCTTTCTTT.

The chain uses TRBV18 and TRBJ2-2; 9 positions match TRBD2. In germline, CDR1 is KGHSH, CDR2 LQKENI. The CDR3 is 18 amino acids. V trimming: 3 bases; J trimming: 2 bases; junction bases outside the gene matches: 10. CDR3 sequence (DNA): TGTGCCAGCTCACCGTTCGGGGCGGGAGGGCCCAACACCGGGGAGCTGTTTTTT. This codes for CASSPFGAGGPNTGELFF.

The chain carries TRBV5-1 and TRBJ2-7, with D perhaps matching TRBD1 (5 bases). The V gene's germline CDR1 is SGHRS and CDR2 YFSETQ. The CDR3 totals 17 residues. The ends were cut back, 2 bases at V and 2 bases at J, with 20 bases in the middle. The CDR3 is CASSFDRAGRGTYEQYF. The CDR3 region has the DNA TGCGCCAGCAGCTTTGACCGCGCAGGTAGGGGAACCTACGAGCAGTACTTC.

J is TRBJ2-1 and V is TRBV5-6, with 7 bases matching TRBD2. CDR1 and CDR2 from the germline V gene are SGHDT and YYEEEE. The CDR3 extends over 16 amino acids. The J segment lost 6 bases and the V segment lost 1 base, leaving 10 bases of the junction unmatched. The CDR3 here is CASSLIGGSKSNEQFF. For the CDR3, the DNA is TGTGCCAGCAGCTTGATCGGCGGGAGTAAATCCAATGAGCAGTTCTTC.

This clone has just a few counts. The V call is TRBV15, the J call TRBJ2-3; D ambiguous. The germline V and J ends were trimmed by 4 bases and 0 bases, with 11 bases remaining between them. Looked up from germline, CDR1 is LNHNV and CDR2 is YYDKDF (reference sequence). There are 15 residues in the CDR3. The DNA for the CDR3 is TGTGCCACCAGCATATCACCTCCTAGCACAGATACGCAGTATTTT. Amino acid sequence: CATSISPPSTDTQYF. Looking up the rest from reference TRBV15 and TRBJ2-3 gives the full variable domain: DAMVIQNPRYQVTQFGKPVTLSCSQTLNHNVMYWYQQKSSQAPKLLFHYYDKDFNNEADTPDNFQSRRPNTSFCFLDIRSPGLGDTAMYLCATSISPPSTDTQYFGPGTRLTVL.

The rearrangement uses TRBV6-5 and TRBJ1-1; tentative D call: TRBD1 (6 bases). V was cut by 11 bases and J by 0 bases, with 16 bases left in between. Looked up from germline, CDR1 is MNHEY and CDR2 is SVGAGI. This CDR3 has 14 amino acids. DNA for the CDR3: TGTGCCGTACGGAAGACAGGCGTGAACACTGAAGCTTTCTTT. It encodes CAVRKTGVNTEAFF.

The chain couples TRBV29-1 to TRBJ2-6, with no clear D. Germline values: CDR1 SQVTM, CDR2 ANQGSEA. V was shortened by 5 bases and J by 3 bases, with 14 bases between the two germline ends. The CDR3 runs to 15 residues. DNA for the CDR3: TGCAGCGTTTATCGATCCGAACTTGGGGCCAACGTCCTGACTTTC. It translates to CSVYRSELGANVLTF.

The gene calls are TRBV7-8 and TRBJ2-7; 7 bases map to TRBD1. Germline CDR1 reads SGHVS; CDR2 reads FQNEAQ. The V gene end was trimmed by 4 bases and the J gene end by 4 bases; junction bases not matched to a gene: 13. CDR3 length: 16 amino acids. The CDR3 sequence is CASSSPRTGSVYEQYF. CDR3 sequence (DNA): TGTGCCAGCAGCTCCCCTAGGACAGGATCAGTATACGAGCAGTACTTC. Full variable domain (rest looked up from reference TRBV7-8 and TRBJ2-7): GAGVSQSPRYKVAKRGQDVALRCDPISGHVSLFWYQQALGQGPEFLTYFQNEAQLDKSGLPSDRFFAERPEGSVSTLKIQRTQQEDSAVYLCASSSPRTGSVYEQYFGPGTRLTVT.